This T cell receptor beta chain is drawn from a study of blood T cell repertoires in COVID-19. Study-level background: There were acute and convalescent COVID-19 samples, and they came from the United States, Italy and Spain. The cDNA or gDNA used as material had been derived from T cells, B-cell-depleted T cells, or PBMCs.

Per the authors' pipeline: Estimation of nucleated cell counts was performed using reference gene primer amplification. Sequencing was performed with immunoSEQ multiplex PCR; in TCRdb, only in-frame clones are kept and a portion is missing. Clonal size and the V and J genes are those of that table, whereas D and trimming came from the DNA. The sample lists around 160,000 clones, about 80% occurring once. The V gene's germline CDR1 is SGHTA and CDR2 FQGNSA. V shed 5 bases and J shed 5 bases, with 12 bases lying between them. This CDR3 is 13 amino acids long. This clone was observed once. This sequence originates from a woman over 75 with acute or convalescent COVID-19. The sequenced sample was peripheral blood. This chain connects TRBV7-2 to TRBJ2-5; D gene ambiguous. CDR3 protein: CASSQGPGETQYF. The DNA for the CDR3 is TGTGCCAGCAGCCAAGGCCCCGGGGAGACCCAGTACTTC.